One and the same sample provided the 19 T cell receptor beta chains below, sequenced in a study of T cells after yellow fever vaccination. A single record per CDR3 protein comes from TCRdb applying MiXCR to the 5' RACE reads. The table shows 95,000 to 100,000 distinct CDR3 sequences, with less than 6% occurring only once. The sequencing here drew on CD8+ T cells sorted from PBMCs, taken 10 days after the yellow fever booster vaccination. The receptors originated from a man between 18 and 35 years old who received the YFV17D yellow fever vaccine.

This clonotype was seen many times. The V gene is TRBV7-6, the J gene TRBJ2-1, with D uncertain. Per germline, CDR1 SGHVS and CDR2 FNYEAQ. CDR3 length: 11 amino acids. V was trimmed by 2 bases and J by 10 bases, leaving 6 bases between them. CDR3 sequence reads: CASSLNREQFF. Here the CDR3 DNA reads TGTGCCAGCAGCTTAAATCGGGAGCAGTTCTTC.

The V gene is TRBV11-2, the J gene TRBJ2-7; D uncertain. Germline assignment: CDR1 SGHAT and CDR2 FQNNGV. With 0 bases removed from V and 3 bases from J, the gap between germline ends came to 9 bases. This CDR3 is 14 amino acids long. The CDR3 DNA reads as TGTGCCAGCAGCTTAGATTTCGGTGGCTACGAGCAGTACTTC. Its translation: CASSLDFGGYEQYF.

This chain joins TRBV7-2 and TRBJ2-5; 7 bases are a match to TRBD2. V dropped 6 bases and J dropped 0; count of bases not matched to a gene: 7. The CDR3 is made up of 15 amino acids. CDR1 is SGHTA, CDR2 FQGNSA, per germline. CDR3 coding DNA: TGTGCCAGCAGTCCAGTCGGGAGGTACCAAGAGACCCAGTACTTC. It specifies CASSPVGRYQETQYF.

The gene calls are TRBV27 and TRBJ2-7; D is perhaps TRBD2 (5 bases). The CDR3 covers 14 residues. Germline assignment: CDR1 MNHEY and CDR2 SMNVEV (reference sequence). V shed 5 bases and J shed 0 bases, with 11 bases lying between them. CDR3 DNA sequence: TGTGCCAGCAGTCCCGGACTGTACTCCTACGAGCAGTACGTC. Its protein product is CASSPGLYSYEQYV.

This clonotype turned up a few times. The CDR3: CASSYEGGGANVLTF. The DNA of the CDR3 is TGTGCCAGCAGTTACGAGGGAGGAGGGGCCAACGTCCTGACTTTC. This chain connects TRBV6-5 to TRBJ2-6; D might be TRBD2 (6 bases). This CDR3 region has 15 residues. V dropped 2 bases and J dropped 4 bases, with 9 bases sitting between them. CDR1 and CDR2 from the germline V gene are MNHEY and SVGAGI.

The rearrangement links TRBV28 to TRBJ2-7, with 10 bases matching TRBD2. CDR3 length: 17 residues. Trimming took 6 bases from V and 7 from J; bases not matched to a gene: 18. The germline V gene encodes CDR1 MDHEN and CDR2 SYDVKM. The CDR3, as DNA: TGTGCCAGCAGAAGAGCGGGGGGGCACGATAGGGCGGCAGAGCAGTACGTC. Translated: CASRRAGGHDRAAEQYV.

This clonotype showed up just a few times. V usage is TRBV4-2 and J usage is TRBJ1-2; TRBD1 matches at 9 bases. Losses at the gene ends were 1 base for V and 2 bases for J; bases not matched to a gene: 8. The CDR3 has 17 residues. Germline loops: CDR1 LGHNA, CDR2 YNFKEQ. The CDR3 spells CASSQVSETGGNYGYTF. As DNA, the CDR3 is TGTGCCAGCAGCCAAGTATCCGAGACAGGGGGAAACTATGGCTACACCTTC.

This clonotype was observed at least ten times. The gene calls are TRBV7-6 and TRBJ1-1, with unresolved D. CDR1 and CDR2 (germline): SGHVS, FNYEAQ. The CDR3 is made up of 13 amino acids. V was pared by 1 base and J by 1 base, with 4 bases between. CDR3 region: CASSLGQNTEAFF. CDR3 nucleotides: TGTGCCAGCAGCTTAGGACAGAACACTGAAGCTTTCTTT.

This clonotype was detected ten times or more. V is TRBV4-3 and J is TRBJ1-1; D is ambiguous. Germline V gives CDR1 LGHNA, CDR2 YSLEER. Trimming stripped 1 base from V and 0 bases from J, with 12 bases between. The CDR3 covers 16 residues. CDR3 loop: CASSQVLSEMNTEAFF. The CDR3 DNA is TGCGCCAGCAGCCAAGTTCTCTCCGAGATGAACACTGAAGCTTTCTTT.

This clonotype was detected a few times. The chain combines TRBV10-1 with TRBJ1-1; D may be TRBD1 (6 bases). V was clipped by 6 bases and J by 3 bases, with 17 bases between them. Germline CDR1 reads WNHNN; CDR2 reads SYGVQD (reference sequence). The CDR3 loop spans 15 amino acids. The CDR3 nucleotides read TGCGCCAGCAGGGATACAGGGAGATCGGACACTGAAGCTTTCTTT. It encodes CASRDTGRSDTEAFF.

The chain joins TRBV4-3 to TRBJ2-3; no firm D call. The V end was cut by 1 base, the J end by 6 bases, with 8 bases between. The germline V gene has CDR1 LGHNA and CDR2 YSLEER. The CDR3 length is 13 residues. The CDR3 here is CASSQGLEDTQYF. The CDR3 region has the DNA TGCGCCAGCAGCCAAGGTCTGGAGGATACGCAGTATTTT.

Many counts were recorded for this clonotype. CDR3: CASSTGGYGELFF. CDR3 sequence (DNA): TGTGCCAGCAGTACAGGGGGATATGGGGAGCTGTTTTTT. This chain connects TRBV27 to TRBJ2-2, with 8 bases that match TRBD1. The CDR3 consists of 13 residues. Per germline, CDR1 MNHEY and CDR2 SMNVEV (reference sequence). The V gene end was trimmed by 5 bases and the J gene end by 8 bases; junction bases not matched to a gene: 4.

There are a few counts of this clonotype. V is TRBV5-6 and J is TRBJ1-6; D is uncertain. CDR3 length equals 17 residues. Germline lookup yields CDR1 SGHDT and CDR2 YYEEEE. With 0 bases removed from V and 0 bases from J, the gap between germline ends came to 10 bases. The CDR3: CASSLEPASSYNSPLHF. CDR3 bases: TGTGCCAGCAGCTTGGAGCCGGCGAGCTCCTATAATTCACCCCTCCACTTT.

This clonotype has more than one count but fewer than ten. This chain joins TRBV9 and TRBJ2-5; 11 nucleotides match TRBD2. The trim removed 4 bases at V and 2 bases at J, leaving 10 bases unmatched. CDR1 is SGDLS, CDR2 YYNGEE, per germline. The CDR3 sequence is 17 residues long. CDR3 sequence (DNA): TGTGCCAGCAGCTCCCTAGCGGGGGGCTTGATTCAAGAGACCCAGTACTTC. As protein: CASSSLAGGLIQETQYF.

CDR3 residues: CASSITDTQYF. The CDR3 DNA reads as TGTGCCAGCTCGATCACAGATACGCAGTATTTT. This chain connects TRBV12-3 or TRBV12-4 to TRBJ2-3; no reliable D call. The CDR3 covers 11 residues. V was trimmed by 8 bases and J by 2 bases, leaving 5 bases between them.

This clonotype was picked up a small number of times. J is TRBJ2-1 and V is TRBV9, with D maybe TRBD2 (6 bases). Per the germline V gene, CDR1 is SGDLS and CDR2 is YYNGEE. V dropped 0 bases and J dropped 7 bases, with 14 bases sitting between them. This CDR3 spans 15 amino acids. CDR3 residues: CASSVDGRAGNEQFF. CDR3 nucleotides: TGTGCCAGCAGCGTAGATGGCAGGGCGGGGAATGAGCAGTTCTTC.

This clonotype has just a few counts. J is TRBJ1-5 and V is TRBV11-2; possible D gene TRBD1, 5 bases. The CDR3 runs to 14 residues. Deletions cut 2 bases from V and 6 bases from J, with 11 bases between. Germline V gene lookup returns CDR1 SGHAT and CDR2 FQNNGV. DNA of the CDR3: TGTGCCAGCAGCTTATCCGGGACGATTCAGCCCCAGCATTTT. This translates into CASSLSGTIQPQHF.

V gene TRBV12-3 or TRBV12-4 combines with J gene TRBJ1-2; D remains unclear. The V end was cut by 3 bases, the J end by 6 bases, with 14 bases between. This CDR3 contains 14 residues. The CDR3 sequence: CASSFPGGGHGYTF. The CDR3 DNA is TGTGCCAGCAGTTTCCCGGGAGGTGGGCATGGCTACACCTTC.

The CDR3 bases are TGTGCCATCAGTGAAAAAGGGACGGAAAGAAGGAGTGGCTACACCTTC. Amino acid sequence: CAISEKGTERRSGYTF. This chain joins TRBV10-3 and TRBJ1-2, with D perhaps matching TRBD1 (5 bases). This CDR3 is 16 amino acids long. V dropped 3 bases and J dropped 7 bases, with 21 bases sitting between them. Germline CDR1 reads ENHRY; CDR2 reads SYGVKD.